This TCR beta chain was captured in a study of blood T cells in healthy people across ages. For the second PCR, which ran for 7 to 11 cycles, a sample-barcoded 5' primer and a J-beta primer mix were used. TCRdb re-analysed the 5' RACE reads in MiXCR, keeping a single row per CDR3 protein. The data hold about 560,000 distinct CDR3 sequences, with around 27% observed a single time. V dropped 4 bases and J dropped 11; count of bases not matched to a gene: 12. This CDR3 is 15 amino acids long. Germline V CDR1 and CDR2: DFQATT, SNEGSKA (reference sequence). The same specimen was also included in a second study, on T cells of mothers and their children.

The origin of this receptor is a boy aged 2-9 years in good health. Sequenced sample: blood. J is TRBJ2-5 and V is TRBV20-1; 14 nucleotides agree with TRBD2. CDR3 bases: TGCAGTGCTACCCCTAGGACTAGCGGGAGGTCCAAGCAGTACTTC. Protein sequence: CSATPRTSGRSKQYF.